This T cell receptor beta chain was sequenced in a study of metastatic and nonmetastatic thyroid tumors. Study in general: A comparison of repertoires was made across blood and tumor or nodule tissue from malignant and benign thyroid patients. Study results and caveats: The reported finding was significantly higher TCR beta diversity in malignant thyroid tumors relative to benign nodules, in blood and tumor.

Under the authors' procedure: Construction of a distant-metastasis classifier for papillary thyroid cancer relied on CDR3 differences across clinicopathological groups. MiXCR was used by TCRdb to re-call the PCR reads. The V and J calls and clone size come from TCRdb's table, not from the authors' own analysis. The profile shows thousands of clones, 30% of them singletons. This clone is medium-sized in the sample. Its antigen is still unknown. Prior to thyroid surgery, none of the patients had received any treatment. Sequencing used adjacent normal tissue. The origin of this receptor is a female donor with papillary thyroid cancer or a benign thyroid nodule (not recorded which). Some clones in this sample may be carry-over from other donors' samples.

In DNA form, the CDR3 reads TGCGCCAGCAGCTTTGGGGGAGATAATGAAAAACTGTTTTTT. Translation gives CASSFGGDNEKLFF. This chain links TRBV5-1 with TRBJ1-4; a weak D match, TRBD1 (5 bases). This CDR3 spans 14 amino acids. The V end was cut by 2 bases, the J end by 4 bases, with 9 bases between. Germline V gene data show CDR1 as SGHRS and CDR2 as YFSETQ.